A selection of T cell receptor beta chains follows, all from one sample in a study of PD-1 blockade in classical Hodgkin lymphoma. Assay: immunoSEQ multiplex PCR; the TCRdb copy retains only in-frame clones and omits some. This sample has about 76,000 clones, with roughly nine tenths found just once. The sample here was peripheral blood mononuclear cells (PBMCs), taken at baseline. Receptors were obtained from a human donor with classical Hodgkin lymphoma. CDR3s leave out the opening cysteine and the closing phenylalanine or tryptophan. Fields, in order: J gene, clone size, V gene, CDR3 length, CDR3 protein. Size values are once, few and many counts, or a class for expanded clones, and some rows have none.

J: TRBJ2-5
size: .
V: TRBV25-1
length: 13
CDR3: ASSGAGDRGETQY

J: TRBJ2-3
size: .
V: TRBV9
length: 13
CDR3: ASSPRGRVTDTQY

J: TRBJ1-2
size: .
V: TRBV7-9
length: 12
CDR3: ASSFATGVYGYT

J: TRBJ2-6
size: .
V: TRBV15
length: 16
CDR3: ATSRVHRDFPGANVLT

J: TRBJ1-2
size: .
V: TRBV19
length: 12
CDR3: ASSRPTANYGYT

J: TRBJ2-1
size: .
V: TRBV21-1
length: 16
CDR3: ASSKSSSASGTYNEQF

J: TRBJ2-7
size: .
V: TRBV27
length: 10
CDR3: ASAGGDYEQY

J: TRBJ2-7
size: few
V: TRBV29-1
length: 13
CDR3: SVWVGGEPIYEQY

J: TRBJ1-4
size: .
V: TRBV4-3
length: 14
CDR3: ASSQDGLGAGEKLF

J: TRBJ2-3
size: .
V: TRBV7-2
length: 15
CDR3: ASSHRLGGGPTDTQY

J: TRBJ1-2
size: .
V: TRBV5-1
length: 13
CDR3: ASRSLQGPPRGYT

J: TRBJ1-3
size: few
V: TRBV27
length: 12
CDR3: ASSVGTGGYTIY

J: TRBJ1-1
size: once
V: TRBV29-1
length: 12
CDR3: SVEAEGLGTEAF

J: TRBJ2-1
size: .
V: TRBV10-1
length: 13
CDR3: ASSDTSGRVNEQF

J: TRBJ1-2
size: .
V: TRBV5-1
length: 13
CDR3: ASSSYPGQAVGYT

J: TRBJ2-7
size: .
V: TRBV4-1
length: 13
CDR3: ASSQEQGRNYEQY

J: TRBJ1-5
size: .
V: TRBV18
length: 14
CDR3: ASSRGTPNSNQPQH

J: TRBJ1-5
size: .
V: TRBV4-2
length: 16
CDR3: ASSHFRGPGSSNQPQH

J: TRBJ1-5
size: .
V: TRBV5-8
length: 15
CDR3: ASSLERDTPGNQPQH

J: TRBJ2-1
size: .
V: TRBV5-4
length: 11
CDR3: ALREGLYNEQF

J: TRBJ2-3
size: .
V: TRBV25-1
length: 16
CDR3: ASTEPPSRLASTDTQY

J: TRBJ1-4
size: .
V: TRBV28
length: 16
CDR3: ASRLDRGLFTTNEKLF

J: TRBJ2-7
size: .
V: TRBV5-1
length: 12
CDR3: ASSSGVDRYEQY

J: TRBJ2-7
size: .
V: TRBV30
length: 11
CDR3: AWSRDRGYEQY

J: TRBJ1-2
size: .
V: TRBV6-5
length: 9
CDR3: ASRRTGGYT

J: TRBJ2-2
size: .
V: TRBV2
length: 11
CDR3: ARGGADTGELF

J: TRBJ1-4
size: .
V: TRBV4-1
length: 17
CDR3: ASSQDWNGAGRSNEKLF

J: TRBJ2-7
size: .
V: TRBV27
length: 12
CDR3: ASSWGGSSYEQY

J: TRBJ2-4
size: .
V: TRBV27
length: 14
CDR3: ASSLESSGSGYIQY

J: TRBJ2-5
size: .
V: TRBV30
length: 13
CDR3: AWSVKGQVWETQY

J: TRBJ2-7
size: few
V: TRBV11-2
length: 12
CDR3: ASSRDYQTYEQY

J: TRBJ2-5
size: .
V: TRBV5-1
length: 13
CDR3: ASSLAIGVLETQY

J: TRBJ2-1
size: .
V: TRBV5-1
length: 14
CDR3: ASRPRTNPLWNEQF

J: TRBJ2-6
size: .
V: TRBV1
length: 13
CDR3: TSSQDHTGGNVLT

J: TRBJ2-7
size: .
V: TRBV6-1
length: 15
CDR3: ASSESFGEVIIDEQY

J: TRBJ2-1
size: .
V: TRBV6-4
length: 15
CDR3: ASSDSSAGDSYNEQF

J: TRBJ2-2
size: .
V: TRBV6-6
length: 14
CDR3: ASSYSGGFNTGELF

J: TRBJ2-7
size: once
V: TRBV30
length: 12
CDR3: AWGGQAGPYEQY

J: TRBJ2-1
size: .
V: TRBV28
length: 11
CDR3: ASSLRINNEQF

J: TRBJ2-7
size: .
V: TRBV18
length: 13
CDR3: ASSPATGTPYEQY

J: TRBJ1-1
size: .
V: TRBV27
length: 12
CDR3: ASSLSRGNTEAF